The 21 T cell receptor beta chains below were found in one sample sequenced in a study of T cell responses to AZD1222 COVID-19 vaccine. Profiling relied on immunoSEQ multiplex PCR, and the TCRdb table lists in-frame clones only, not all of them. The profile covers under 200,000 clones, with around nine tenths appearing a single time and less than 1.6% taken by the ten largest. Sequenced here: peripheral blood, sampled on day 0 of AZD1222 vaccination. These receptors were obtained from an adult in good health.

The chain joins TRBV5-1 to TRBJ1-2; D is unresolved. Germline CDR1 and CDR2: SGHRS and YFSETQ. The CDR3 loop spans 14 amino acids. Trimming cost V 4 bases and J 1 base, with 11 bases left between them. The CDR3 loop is CASSLDTFNYGYTF. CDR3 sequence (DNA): TGCGCCAGCAGCCTCGATACTTTTAACTATGGCTACACCTTC.

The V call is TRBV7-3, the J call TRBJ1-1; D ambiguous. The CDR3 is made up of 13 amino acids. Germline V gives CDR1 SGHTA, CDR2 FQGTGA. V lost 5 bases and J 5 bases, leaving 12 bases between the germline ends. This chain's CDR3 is CASSTIEGTEAFF. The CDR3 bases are TGTGCCAGCAGCACAATAGAGGGAACTGAAGCTTTCTTT. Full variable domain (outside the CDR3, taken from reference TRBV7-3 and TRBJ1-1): GAGVSQTPSNKVTEKGKYVELRCDPISGHTALYWYRQSLGQGPEFLIYFQGTGAADDSGLPNDRFFAVRPEGSVSTLKIQRTERGDSAVYLCASSTIEGTEAFFGQGTRLTVV.

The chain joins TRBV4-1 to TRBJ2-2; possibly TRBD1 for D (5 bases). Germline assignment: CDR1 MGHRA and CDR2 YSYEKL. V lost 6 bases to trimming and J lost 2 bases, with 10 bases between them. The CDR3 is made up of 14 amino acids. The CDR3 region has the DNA TGCGCCAGCAGGCCGACAGACAACACCGGGGAGCTGTTTTTT. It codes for CASRPTDNTGELFF.

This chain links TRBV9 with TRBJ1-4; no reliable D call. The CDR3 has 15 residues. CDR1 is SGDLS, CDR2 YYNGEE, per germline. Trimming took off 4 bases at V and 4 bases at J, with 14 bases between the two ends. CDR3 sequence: CASSPPPLDNEKLFF. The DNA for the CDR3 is TGTGCCAGCAGCCCACCCCCCCTTGATAATGAAAAACTGTTTTTT.

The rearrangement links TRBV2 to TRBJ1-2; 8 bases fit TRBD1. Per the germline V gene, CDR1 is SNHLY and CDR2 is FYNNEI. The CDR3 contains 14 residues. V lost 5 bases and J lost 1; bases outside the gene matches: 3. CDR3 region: CASSYRGSNYGYTF. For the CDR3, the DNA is TGTGCCAGCAGTTACAGGGGGAGTAACTATGGCTACACCTTC.

CDR3: CASSLGQLSSYNEQFF. The CDR3 nucleotides read TGCGCCAGCAGCTTGGGACAGCTGAGCTCCTACAATGAGCAGTTCTTC. The chain has TRBV5-1 and TRBJ2-1; D possibly corresponds to TRBD1 (5 bases). This CDR3 region has 16 residues. V shed 0 bases and J shed 0 bases, with 10 bases lying between them. The V gene's germline CDR1 is SGHRS and CDR2 YFSETQ.

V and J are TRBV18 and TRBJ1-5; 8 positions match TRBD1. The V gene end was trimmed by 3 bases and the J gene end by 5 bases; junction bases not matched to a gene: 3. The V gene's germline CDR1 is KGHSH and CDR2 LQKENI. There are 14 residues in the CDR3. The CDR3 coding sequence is TGTGCCAGCTCACCGGGACAGGAGCATCAGCCCCAGCATTTT. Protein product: CASSPGQEHQPQHF.

CDR3 region: CASSLSWENYGYTF. CDR3 sequence (DNA): TGTGCCAGCAGTTTATCGTGGGAAAACTATGGCTACACCTTC. The V gene is TRBV27, the J gene TRBJ1-2; no clear D. The CDR3 runs to 14 residues. Trimming took 0 bases from V and 2 from J, leaving 7 bases between them. Germline CDR1 MNHEY, CDR2 SMNVEV (reference sequence).

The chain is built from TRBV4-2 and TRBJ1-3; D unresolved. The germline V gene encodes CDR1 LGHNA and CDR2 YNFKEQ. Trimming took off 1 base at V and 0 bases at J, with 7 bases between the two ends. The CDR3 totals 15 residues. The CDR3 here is CASSQVVVSGNTIYF. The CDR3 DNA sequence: TGTGCCAGCAGCCAAGTGGTCGTCTCTGGAAACACCATATATTTT.

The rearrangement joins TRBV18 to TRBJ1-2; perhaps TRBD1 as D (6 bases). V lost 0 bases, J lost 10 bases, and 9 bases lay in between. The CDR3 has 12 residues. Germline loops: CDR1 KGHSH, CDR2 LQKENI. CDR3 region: CASSPPRGHYTF. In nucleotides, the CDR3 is TGTGCCAGCTCACCACCGCGGGGACACTACACCTTC.

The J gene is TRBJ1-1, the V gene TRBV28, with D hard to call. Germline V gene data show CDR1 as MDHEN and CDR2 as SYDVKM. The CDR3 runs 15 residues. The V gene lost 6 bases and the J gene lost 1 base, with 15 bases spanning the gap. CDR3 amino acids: CASSKPQEPNTEAFF. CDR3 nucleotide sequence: TGTGCCAGCAGCAAGCCCCAGGAGCCGAACACTGAAGCTTTCTTT. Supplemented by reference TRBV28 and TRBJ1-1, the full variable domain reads DVKVTQSSRYLVKRTGEKVFLECVQDMDHENMFWYRQDPGLGLRLIYFSYDVKMKEKGDIPEGYSVSREKKERFSLILESASTNQTSMYLCASSKPQEPNTEAFFGQGTRLTVV.

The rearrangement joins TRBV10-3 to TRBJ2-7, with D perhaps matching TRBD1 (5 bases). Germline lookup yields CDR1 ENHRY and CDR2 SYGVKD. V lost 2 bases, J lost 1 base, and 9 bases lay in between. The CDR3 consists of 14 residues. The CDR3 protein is CAISERAGSYEQYF. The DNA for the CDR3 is TGTGCCATCAGTGAGAGGGCAGGGTCCTACGAGCAGTACTTC.

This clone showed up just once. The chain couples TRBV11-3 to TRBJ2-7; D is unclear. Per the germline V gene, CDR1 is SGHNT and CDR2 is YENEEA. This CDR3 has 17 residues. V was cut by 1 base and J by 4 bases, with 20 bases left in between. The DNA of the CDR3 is TGTGCCAGCAGCTTAGCGGTGCCCAGGACGGGCTCGTACGAGCAGTACTTC. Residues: CASSLAVPRTGSYEQYF.

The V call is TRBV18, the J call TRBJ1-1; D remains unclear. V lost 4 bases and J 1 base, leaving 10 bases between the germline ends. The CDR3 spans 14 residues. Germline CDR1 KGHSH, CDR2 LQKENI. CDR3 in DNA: TGTGCCAGCTCACTCGGGCGGGGGAACACTGAAGCTTTCTTT. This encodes CASSLGRGNTEAFF.

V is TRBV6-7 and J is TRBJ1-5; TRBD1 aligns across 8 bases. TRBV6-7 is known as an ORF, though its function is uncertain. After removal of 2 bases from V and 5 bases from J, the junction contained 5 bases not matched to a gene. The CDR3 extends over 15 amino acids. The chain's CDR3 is CASSYPTGEHQPQHF. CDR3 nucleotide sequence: TGTGCCAGCAGTTACCCGACAGGGGAGCATCAGCCCCAGCATTTT.

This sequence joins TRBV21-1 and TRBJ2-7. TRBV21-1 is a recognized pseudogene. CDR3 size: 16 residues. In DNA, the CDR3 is TGTGCCAGCAGCAAAGTGGGACGGCCTTGGGACTACGAGCAGTACTTC. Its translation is CASSKVGRPWDYEQYF.

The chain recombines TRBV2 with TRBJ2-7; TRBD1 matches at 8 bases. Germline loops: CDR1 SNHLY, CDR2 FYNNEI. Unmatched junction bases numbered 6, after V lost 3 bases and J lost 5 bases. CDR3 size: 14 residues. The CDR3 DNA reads TGTGCCAGCAGTGAGTGGCAGGGGGCCCACGAGCAGTACTTC. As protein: CASSEWQGAHEQYF.

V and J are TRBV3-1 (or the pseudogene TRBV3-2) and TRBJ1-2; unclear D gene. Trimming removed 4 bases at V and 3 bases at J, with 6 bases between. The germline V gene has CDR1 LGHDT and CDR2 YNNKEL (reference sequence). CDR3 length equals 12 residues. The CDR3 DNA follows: TGTGCCAGCAGCCGAAGCGACTATGGCTACACCTTC. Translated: CASSRSDYGYTF.

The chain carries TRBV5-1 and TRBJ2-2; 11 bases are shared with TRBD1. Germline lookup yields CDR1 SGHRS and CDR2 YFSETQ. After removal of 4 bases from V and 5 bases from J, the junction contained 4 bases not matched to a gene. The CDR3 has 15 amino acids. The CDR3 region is CASSPDRGLTGELFF. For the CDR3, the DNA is TGCGCCAGCAGCCCGGACAGGGGGCTGACCGGGGAGCTGTTTTTT.

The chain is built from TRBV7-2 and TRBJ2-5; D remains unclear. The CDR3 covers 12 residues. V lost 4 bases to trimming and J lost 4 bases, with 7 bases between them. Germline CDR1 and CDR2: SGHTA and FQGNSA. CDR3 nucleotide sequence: TGTGCCAGCAGCTCGAGGAGAGAGACCCAGTACTTC. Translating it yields CASSSRRETQYF.

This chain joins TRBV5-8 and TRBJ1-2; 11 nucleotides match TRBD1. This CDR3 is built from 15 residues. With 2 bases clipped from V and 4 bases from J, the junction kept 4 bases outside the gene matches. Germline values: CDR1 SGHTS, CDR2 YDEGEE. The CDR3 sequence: CASSLAGTGGYGYTF. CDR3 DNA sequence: TGTGCCAGCAGCTTAGCAGGGACAGGGGGCTATGGCTACACCTTC.